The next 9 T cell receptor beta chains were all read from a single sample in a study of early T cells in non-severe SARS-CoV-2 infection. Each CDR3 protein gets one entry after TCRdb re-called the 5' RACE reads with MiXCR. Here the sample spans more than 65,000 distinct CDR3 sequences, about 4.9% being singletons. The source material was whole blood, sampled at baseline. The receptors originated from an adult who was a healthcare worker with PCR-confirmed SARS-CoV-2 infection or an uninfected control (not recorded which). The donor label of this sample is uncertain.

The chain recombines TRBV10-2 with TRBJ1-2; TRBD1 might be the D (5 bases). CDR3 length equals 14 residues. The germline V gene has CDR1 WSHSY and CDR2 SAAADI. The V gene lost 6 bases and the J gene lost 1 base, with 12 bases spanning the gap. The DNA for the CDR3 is TGCGCCAGCAGACCCGACAGCCATAACTATGGCTACACCTTC. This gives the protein CASRPDSHNYGYTF.

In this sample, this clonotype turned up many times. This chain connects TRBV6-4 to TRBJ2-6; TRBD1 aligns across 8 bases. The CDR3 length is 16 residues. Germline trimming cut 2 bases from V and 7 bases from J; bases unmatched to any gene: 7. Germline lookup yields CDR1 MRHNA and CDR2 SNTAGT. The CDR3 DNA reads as TGTGCCAGCAGTGACCGGGTCGACAGGGGAGCCAACGTCCTGACTTTC. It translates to CASSDRVDRGANVLTF.

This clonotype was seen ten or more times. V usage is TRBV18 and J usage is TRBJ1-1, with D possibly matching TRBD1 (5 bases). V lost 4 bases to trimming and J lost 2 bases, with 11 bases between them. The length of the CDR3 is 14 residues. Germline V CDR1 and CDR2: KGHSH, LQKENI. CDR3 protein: CASSRQGLNTEAFF. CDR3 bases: TGTGCCAGCTCACGTCAGGGATTAAACACTGAAGCTTTCTTT. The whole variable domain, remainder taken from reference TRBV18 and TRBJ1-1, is NAGVMQNPRHLVRRRGQEARLRCSPMKGHSHVYWYRQLPEEGLKFMVYLQKENIIDESGMPKERFSAEFPKEGPSILRIQQVVRGDSAAYFCASSRQGLNTEAFFGQGTRLTVV.

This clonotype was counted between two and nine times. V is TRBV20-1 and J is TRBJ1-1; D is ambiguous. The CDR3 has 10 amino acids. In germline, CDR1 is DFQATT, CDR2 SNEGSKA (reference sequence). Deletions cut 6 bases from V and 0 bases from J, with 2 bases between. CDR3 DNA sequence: TGCAGTGCCATGAACACTGAAGCTTTCTTT. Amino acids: CSAMNTEAFF.

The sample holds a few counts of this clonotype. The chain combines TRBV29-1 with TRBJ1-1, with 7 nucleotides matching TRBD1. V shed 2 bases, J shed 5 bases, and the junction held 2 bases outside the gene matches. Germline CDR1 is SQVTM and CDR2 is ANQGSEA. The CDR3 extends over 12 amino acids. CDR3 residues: CSVEMTGTEAFF. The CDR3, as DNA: TGCAGCGTTGAAATGACAGGGACTGAAGCTTTCTTT. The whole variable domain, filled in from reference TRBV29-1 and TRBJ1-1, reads SAVISQKPSRDICQRGTSLTIQCQVDSQVTMMFWYRQQPGQSLTLIATANQGSEATYESGFVIDKFPISRPNLTFSTLTVSNMSPEDSSIYLCSVEMTGTEAFFGQGTRLTVV.

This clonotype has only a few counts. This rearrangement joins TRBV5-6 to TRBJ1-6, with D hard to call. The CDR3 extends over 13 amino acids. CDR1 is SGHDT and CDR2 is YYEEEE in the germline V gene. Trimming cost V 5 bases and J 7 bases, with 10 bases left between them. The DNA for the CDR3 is TGTGCCAGCAGGCCCGGGCTAAATTCACCCCTCCACTTT. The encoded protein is CASRPGLNSPLHF.

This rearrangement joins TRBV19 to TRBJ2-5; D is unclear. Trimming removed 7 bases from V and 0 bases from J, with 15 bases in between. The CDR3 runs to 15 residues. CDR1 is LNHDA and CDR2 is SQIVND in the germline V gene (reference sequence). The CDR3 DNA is TGTGCCAGTACCAATACCGGACGATACCAAGAGACCCAGTACTTC. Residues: CASTNTGRYQETQYF.

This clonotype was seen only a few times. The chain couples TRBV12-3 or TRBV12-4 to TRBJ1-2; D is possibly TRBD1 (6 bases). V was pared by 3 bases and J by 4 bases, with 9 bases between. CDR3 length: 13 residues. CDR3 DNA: TGTGCCAGCAGTTTTGGGACAAGCTATGGCTACACCTTC. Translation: CASSFGTSYGYTF.

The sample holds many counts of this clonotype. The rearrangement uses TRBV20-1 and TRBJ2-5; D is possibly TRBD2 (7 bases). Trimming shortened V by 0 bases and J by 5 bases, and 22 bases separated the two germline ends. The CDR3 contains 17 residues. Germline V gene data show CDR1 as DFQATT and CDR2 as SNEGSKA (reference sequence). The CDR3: CSARDILSGGAEETQYF. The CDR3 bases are TGCAGTGCTAGAGATATTTTGAGTGGGGGGGCCGAGGAGACCCAGTACTTC.